The 16 T cell receptor beta chains below were found in one sample sequenced in a study of CD8 T cells in ankylosing spondylitis. TCRdb called the 5' RACE reads again in MiXCR, with one record for every CDR3 protein. This repertoire shows approximately 260,000 distinct CDR3 sequences, around 7.8% found once; its top ten account for approximately 6.3%. The specimen was blood, either unsorted or a sorted T cell fraction (not recorded which). Receptors were obtained from a male donor with ankylosing spondylitis or in good health (not recorded which).

This clonotype was seen at least ten times. The V and J genes are TRBV19 and TRBJ1-1, with D possibly TRBD1 on 5 matching bases. Germline CDR1 is LNHDA and CDR2 is SQIVND (reference sequence). This CDR3 contains 15 residues. With 9 bases removed from V and 10 bases from J, the gap between germline ends came to 27 bases. In nucleotides, the CDR3 is TGTGCCAGCAGGGCCCCCGGATCAGGGATTGGCGGAGCTTTCTTT. It is translated as CASRAPGSGIGGAFF. Full variable domain (missing parts from reference TRBV19 and TRBJ1-1): DGGITQSPKYLFRKEGQNVTLSCEQNLNHDAMYWYRQDPGQGLRLIYYSQIVNDFQKGDIAEGYSVSREKKESFPLTVTSAQKNPTAFYLCASRAPGSGIGGAFFGQGTRLTVV.

Of note for this clonotype: A much more abundant neighbour one base away suggests this may be a read error. The chain joins TRBV5-5 to TRBJ1-6; perhaps TRBD1 as D (6 bases). The CDR3 extends over 15 amino acids. The V and J ends lost 4 bases and 8 bases respectively, with 16 bases between them. Germline CDR1 and CDR2: SGHKS and YYEKEE (reference sequence). This CDR3 reads CASSPGPGAYSPLHF. CDR3 sequence (DNA): TGTGCCAGCAGCCCGGGACCGGGGGCTTATTCACCCCTCCACTTT.

The sample holds many counts of this clonotype. The chain combines TRBV4-3 with TRBJ2-3, with unresolved D. The CDR3 loop spans 15 amino acids. Trimming shortened V by 0 bases and J by 6 bases, and 13 bases separated the two germline ends. Germline V gene lookup returns CDR1 LGHNA and CDR2 YSLEER. The CDR3 region has the DNA TGCGCCAGCAGCCAAGACCCTGGACCCCGGGATACGCAGTATTTT. Amino acids: CASSQDPGPRDTQYF.

This clonotype was seen at least ten times. V and J are TRBV7-8 and TRBJ2-5; no reliable D call. The germline V and J ends were trimmed by 5 bases and 4 bases, with 11 bases remaining between them. The germline V gene encodes CDR1 SGHVS and CDR2 FQNEAQ. This CDR3 has 13 residues. This CDR3 reads CASSPGLVETQYF. CDR3 nucleotide sequence: TGTGCCAGCAGCCCCGGTCTGGTAGAGACCCAGTACTTC.

The rearrangement uses TRBV7-2 and TRBJ1-6; 9 bases fit TRBD1. The CDR3 has 14 residues. Germline V lookup: CDR1 SGHTA, CDR2 FQGNSA. V gave up 6 bases and J gave up 7 bases; unmatched junction bases: 4. The CDR3 sequence is CASRSGTGNSPLHF. CDR3 bases: TGTGCCAGCAGATCCGGGACAGGGAATTCACCCCTCCACTTT.

In its sample, this clonotype was seen a few times. The chain uses TRBV5-5 and TRBJ2-7; the match to TRBD1 covers 7 bases. The CDR3 extends over 16 amino acids. Germline V CDR1 and CDR2: SGHKS, YYEKEE (reference sequence). The V and J ends lost 1 base and 7 bases, in that order; junction bases with no gene match: 14. CDR3 sequence (DNA): TGTGCCAGCAGCTTGAGGAATCTGAGGGCAGGGGGAGAGCAGTACTTC. As protein: CASSLRNLRAGGEQYF. Full variable domain (remainder filled in from reference TRBV5-5 and TRBJ2-7): DAGVTQSPTHLIKTRGQQVTLRCSPISGHKSVSWYQQVLGQGPQFIFQYYEKEERGRGNFPDRFSARQFPNYSSELNVNALLLGDSALYLCASSLRNLRAGGEQYFGPGTRLTVT.

This sequence joins TRBV5-6 and TRBJ2-1, with D tentatively TRBD2 (6 bases). V was trimmed by 6 bases and J by 14 bases, leaving 24 bases between them. There are 14 residues in the CDR3. Per germline, CDR1 SGHDT and CDR2 YYEEEE. CDR3: CASTAHGGTPREFF. The DNA for the CDR3 is TGTGCCAGCACCGCCCACGGAGGGACTCCTCGAGAGTTCTTC. Combining the CDR3 with reference TRBV5-6 and TRBJ2-1 gives the whole variable domain DAGVTQSPTHLIKTRGQQVTLRCSPKSGHDTVSWYQQALGQGPQFIFQYYEEEERQRGNFPDRFSGHQFPNYSSELNVNALLLGDSALYLCASTAHGGTPREFFGPGTRLTVL.

This clonotype appeared many times. The chain links TRBV6-5 to TRBJ2-7; unclear D gene. Germline V gene sequence: CDR1 MNHEY, CDR2 SVGAGI. Trimming stripped 3 bases from V and 7 bases from J, with 10 bases between. This CDR3 has 12 amino acids. CDR3 DNA: TGTGCCAGCAGTTATCGTCTGGGTGAGCAGTACTTC. Amino acid sequence: CASSYRLGEQYF.

This clonotype was picked up a small number of times. V is TRBV6-2 or TRBV6-3 and J is TRBJ2-7, with D perhaps assigned TRBD1 or TRBD2 (6 bases each). The V end was cut by 4 bases, the J end by 5 bases, with 21 bases between. CDR1 is MNHEY and CDR2 is SVGEGT in the germline V gene. This CDR3 contains 16 residues. DNA for the CDR3: TGTGCCAGCAGTTGGGGACGGGGGCAGATCTTGGACGAGCAGTACTTC. Protein product: CASSWGRGQILDEQYF.

This clonotype was detected many times. This sequence joins TRBV20-1 and TRBJ2-7; D possibly corresponds to TRBD2 (6 bases). V was trimmed by 3 bases and J by 1 base, leaving 13 bases between them. The CDR3 length is 14 residues. The germline CDR1 and CDR2 sequences are DFQATT and SNEGSKA (reference sequence). CDR3 bases: TGCAGTGCTAGGGGCGGGGACCGATCCTACGAGCAGTACTTC. Protein sequence: CSARGGDRSYEQYF.

This clonotype turned up a few times. The chain links TRBV12-3 or TRBV12-4 to TRBJ1-1, with 9 bases matching TRBD1. J gave up 3 bases and V 4 bases, and 6 bases lay outside the gene matches. The CDR3 spans 15 residues. As DNA, the CDR3 is TGTGCCAGCAGTTCATCGGACAGGGGTGACACTGAAGCTTTCTTT. Protein sequence: CASSSSDRGDTEAFF.

This chain joins TRBV7-8 and TRBJ2-5; D not resolved. Germline lookup yields CDR1 SGHVS and CDR2 FQNEAQ. The V end lost 3 bases, the J end lost 7 bases, and 6 bases lay between the germline ends. The CDR3 contains 11 residues. This CDR3 is CASSLGRTQYF. In nucleotides, the CDR3 is TGTGCCAGCAGCTTGGGCCGGACCCAGTACTTC. Complete variable domain (other parts from reference TRBV7-8 and TRBJ2-5): GAGVSQSPRYKVAKRGQDVALRCDPISGHVSLFWYQQALGQGPEFLTYFQNEAQLDKSGLPSDRFFAERPEGSVSTLKIQRTQQEDSAVYLCASSLGRTQYFGPGTRLLVL.

This sequence joins TRBV9 and TRBJ2-1; 11 bases align to TRBD2. The junction had 10 bases not matched to a gene; V was cut back by 4 bases and J by 10 bases. Germline V lookup: CDR1 SGDLS, CDR2 YYNGEE. This CDR3 spans 15 amino acids. The CDR3, as DNA: TGTGCCAGCAGCAGGGCTAGCGGGGGGCCTAGAGAGCAGTTCTTC. Translated: CASSRASGGPREQFF.

This clonotype came up many times. The rearrangement joins TRBV4-3 to TRBJ1-2; TRBD1 might be the D (5 bases). The ends were cut back, 1 base at V and 4 bases at J, with 7 bases in the middle. This CDR3 is 13 amino acids long. CDR1 and CDR2 from the germline V gene are LGHNA and YSLEER. Written as DNA, the CDR3 is TGCGCCAGCAGCCAAGGAACAGGCTATGGCTACACCTTC. Its translation is CASSQGTGYGYTF.

This clonotype was found many times. The chain recombines TRBV29-1 with TRBJ1-2; D is unresolved. This CDR3 has 13 residues. The germline V gene encodes CDR1 SQVTM and CDR2 ANQGSEA. Trimming stripped 0 bases from V and 8 bases from J, with 13 bases between. CDR3 bases: TGCAGCGTTGAAGAGGGCTATTCTGGCGGCTACACCTTC. Its translation is CSVEEGYSGGYTF.

This clonotype was recorded at least ten times. This chain joins TRBV7-2 and TRBJ2-1, with a weak D call TRBD1 (5 bases). In germline, CDR1 is SGHTA, CDR2 FQGNSA. Trimming took off 8 bases at V and 0 bases at J, with 17 bases between the two ends. The CDR3 extends over 16 amino acids. For the CDR3, the DNA is TGTGCCAGCGGCAAGGGGTGGCAGAACTCCTACAATGAGCAGTTCTTC. This translates into CASGKGWQNSYNEQFF.